This T cell receptor (beta chain) was sequenced during a study of blood T cells in healthy people across ages. A sample-barcoded 5' primer and a J-beta primer mix were used in a second PCR of roughly 7 to 11 cycles. Each of the cDNA molecules was tagged by a template-switch adaptor with 12 random nucleotides. One entry per CDR3 protein, called by TCRdb with MiXCR from the 5' RACE reads. The table has 650,000 to 950,000 distinct CDR3 sequences, more than 40% seen once. Every sample had a minimum of 6 million PBMCs isolated. The extraction recovered at least 5 micrograms of total RNA per sample. CDR3 length: 15 residues. The ends lost 6 bases at V and 7 bases at J; junction bases unmatched: 9. Regarding the study as a whole: Strongly correlated with naive T cell percentage was TCR beta diversity.

A note on this clonotype: Its specificity is not known.

The sample was blood. This TCR came from a man in his sixties in good health. V and J are TRBV12-3 or TRBV12-4 and TRBJ2-2; 9 nucleotides agree with TRBD1. The CDR3 DNA follows: TGTGCCAGCAGCCGAAACAGGGGGCGAAGCGGGGAGCTGTTTTTT. This gives the protein CASSRNRGRSGELFF.